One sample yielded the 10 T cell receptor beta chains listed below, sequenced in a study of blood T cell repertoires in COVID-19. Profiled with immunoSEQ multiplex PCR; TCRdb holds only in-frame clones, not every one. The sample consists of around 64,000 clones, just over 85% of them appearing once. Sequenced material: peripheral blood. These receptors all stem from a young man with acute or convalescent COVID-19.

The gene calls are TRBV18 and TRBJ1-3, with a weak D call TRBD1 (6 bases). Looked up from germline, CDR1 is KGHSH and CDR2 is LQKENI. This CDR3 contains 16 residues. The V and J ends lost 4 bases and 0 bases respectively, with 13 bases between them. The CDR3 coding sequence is TGTGCCAGCTCACTGGGACAAACCAGCTCTGGAAACACCATATATTTT. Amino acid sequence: CASSLGQTSSGNTIYF.

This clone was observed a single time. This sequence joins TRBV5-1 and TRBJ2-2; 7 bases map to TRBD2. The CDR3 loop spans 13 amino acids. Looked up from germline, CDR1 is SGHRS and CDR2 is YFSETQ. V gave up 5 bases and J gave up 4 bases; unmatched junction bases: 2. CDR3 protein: CASSWTSTGELFF. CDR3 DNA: TGCGCCAGCAGTTGGACTAGCACCGGGGAGCTGTTTTTT.

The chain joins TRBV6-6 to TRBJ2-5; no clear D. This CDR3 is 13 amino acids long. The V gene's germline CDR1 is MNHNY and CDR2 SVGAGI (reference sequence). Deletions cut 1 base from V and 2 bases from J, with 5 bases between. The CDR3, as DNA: TGTGCCAGCAGTTACTACAAGCAAGAGACCCAGTACTTC. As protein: CASSYYKQETQYF.

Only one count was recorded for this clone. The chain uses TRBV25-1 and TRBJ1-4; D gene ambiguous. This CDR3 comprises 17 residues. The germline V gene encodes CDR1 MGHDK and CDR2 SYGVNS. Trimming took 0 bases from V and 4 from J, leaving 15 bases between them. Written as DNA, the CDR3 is TGTGCCAGCAGTGAATATGTGTTTAGTACAGATAATGAAAAACTGTTTTTT. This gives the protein CASSEYVFSTDNEKLFF. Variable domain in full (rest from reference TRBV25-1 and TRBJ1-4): EADIYQTPRYLVIGTGKKITLECSQTMGHDKMYWYQQDPGMELHLIHYSYGVNSTEKGDLSSESTVSRIRTEHFPLTLESARPSHTSQYLCASSEYVFSTDNEKLFFGSGTQLSVL.

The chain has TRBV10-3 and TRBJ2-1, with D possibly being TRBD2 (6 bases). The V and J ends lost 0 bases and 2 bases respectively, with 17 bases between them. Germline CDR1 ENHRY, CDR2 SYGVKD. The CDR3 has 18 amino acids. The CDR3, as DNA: TGTGCCATCAGTGAGTCGGTTGGGGCGGGAAGCCCCTACAATGAGCAGTTCTTC. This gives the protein CAISESVGAGSPYNEQFF.

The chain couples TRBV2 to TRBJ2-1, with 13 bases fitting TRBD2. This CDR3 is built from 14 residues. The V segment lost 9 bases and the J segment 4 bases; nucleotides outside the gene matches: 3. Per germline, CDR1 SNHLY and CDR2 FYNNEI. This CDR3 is CASTSGGAYNEQFF. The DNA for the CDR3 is TGTGCCAGTACTAGCGGGGGGGCTTACAATGAGCAGTTCTTC.

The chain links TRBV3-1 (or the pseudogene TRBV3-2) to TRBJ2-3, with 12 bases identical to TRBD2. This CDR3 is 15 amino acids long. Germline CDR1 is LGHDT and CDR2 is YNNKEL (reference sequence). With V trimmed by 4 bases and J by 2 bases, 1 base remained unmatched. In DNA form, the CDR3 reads TGTGCCAGCAGCCGACTAGCGGGGGTCACAGATACGCAGTATTTT. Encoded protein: CASSRLAGVTDTQYF.

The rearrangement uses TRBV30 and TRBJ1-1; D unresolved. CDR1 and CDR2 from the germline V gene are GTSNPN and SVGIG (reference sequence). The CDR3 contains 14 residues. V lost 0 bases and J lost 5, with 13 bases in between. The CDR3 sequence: CAWSVPRLGTEAFF. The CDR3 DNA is TGTGCCTGGAGTGTACCGAGACTCGGGACTGAAGCTTTCTTT.

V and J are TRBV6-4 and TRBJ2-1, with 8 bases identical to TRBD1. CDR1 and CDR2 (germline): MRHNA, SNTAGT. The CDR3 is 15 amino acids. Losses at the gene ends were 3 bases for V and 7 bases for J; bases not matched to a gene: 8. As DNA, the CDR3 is TGTGCCAGCAGTGAGTCCGGGACAGGTGGGAATGAGCAGTTCTTC. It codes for CASSESGTGGNEQFF.

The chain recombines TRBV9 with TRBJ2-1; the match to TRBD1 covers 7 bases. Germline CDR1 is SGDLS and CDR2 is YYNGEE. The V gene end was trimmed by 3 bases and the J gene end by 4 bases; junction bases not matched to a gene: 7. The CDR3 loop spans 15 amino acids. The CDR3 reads CASSEGGKSYNEQFF. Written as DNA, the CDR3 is TGTGCCAGCAGCGAAGGGGGCAAGTCGTACAATGAGCAGTTCTTC.